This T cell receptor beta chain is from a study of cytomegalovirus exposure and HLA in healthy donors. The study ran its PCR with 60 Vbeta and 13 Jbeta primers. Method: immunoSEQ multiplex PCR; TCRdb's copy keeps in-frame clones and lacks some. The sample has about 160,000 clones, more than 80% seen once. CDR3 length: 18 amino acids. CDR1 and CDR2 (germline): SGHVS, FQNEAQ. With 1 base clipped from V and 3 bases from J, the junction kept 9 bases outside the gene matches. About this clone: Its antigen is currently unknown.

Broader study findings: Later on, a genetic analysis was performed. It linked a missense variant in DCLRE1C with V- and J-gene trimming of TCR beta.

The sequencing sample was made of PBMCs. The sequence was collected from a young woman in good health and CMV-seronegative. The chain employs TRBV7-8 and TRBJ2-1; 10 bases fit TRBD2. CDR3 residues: CASSLGRLAGDFYNEQFF. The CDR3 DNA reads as TGTGCCAGCAGCTTAGGTCGCCTAGCGGGAGATTTCTACAATGAGCAGTTCTTC.